The present T cell receptor (beta chain) was sequenced within a study of molecular identifiers for immune sequencing clone quantification. Study information: In the replicates, RNA derived from around 20,000 or 100,000 naive CD8 cells was divided into five parts, and four were sequenced.

From the PCR reads, TCRdb called clonotypes with MiXCR, one entry per CDR3 protein. The sample carries tens of thousands of distinct CDR3 sequences, 17% recorded once. Overall study findings and caveats: Barcode collisions between identical TCR molecules could shrink estimates of highly expanded clone sizes.

This clonotype was counted ten times or more. Its antigen is not identified. Sorting was used to obtain naive CD8 T cells (CD8+CD4-CCR7+CD45RA+). This TCR was recovered from a human donor in good health. Some libraries in this study had Jurkat cell RNA spiked in. Sequencing was carried out using naive CD8+ T cells from blood, with Jurkat cell RNA spiked in. Noted subset: FACS-sorted CD8+CD4-CCR7+CD45RA+ naive T cells.

The DNA of the CDR3 is TGTGCCAGCAGCAAGTATGTCGGACTAGTCAGCGCCGAGCAGTACTTC. It is translated as CASSKYVGLVSAEQYF. The chain combines TRBV7-2 with TRBJ2-7; 7 bases are a match to TRBD2. With 5 bases clipped from V and 6 bases from J, the junction kept 16 bases outside the gene matches. Per germline, CDR1 SGHTA and CDR2 FQGNSA. The CDR3 is made up of 16 amino acids.